This T cell receptor (beta chain) was observed in a study of cytomegalovirus exposure and HLA in healthy donors. Study as a whole: Caucasian-associated ancestry cluster membership applied to around 80% of 300 to 450 genotyped donors. Study-wide points: Associated with HLA alleles at 0.05 false discovery rate in a later analysis were 17,000 or so TCR beta sequences. Some TCR beta chains (roughly 150 of them) were listed as cytomegalovirus-associated.

A word on this clone: Its antigen is not known.

The PCR had 60 Vbeta and 13 Jbeta primers. The table came from immunoSEQ multiplex PCR; TCRdb's copy has only in-frame clones and leaves some out. The sample carries 150,000 to 200,000 clones, over 75% recorded once. Germline values: CDR1 MDHEN, CDR2 SYDVKM. There are 15 residues in the CDR3. V was cut by 2 bases and J by 6 bases, with 15 bases left in between. Healthy bone marrow donors supplied every sample. Material: PBMCs. The chain recombines TRBV28 with TRBJ2-3, with D uncertain. This TCR was sampled from a man in his fifties or sixties in good health and CMV-seropositive. The DNA of the CDR3 is TGTGCCAGCAGTTTAGCAGCCGGGTCCCCCGATACGCAGTATTTT. Its protein is CASSLAAGSPDTQYF. The full variable domain, with the rest looked up from reference TRBV28 and TRBJ2-3, is DVKVTQSSRYLVKRTGEKVFLECVQDMDHENMFWYRQDPGLGLRLIYFSYDVKMKEKGDIPEGYSVSREKKERFSLILESASTNQTSMYLCASSLAAGSPDTQYFGPGTRLTVL.